This paragraph covers one T cell receptor (beta chain) sequence. The identical CDR3 is also encoded by other nucleotide sequences in the sample. V trimming: 3 bases; J trimming: 4 bases; junction bases outside the gene matches: 2. Germline values: CDR1 SGHNT, CDR2 YENEEA. The CDR3 has 16 amino acids. Assay used: immunoSEQ multiplex PCR; TCRdb lists only in-frame clones, some missing. Here the sample spans hundreds of thousands of clones, more than 85% being singletons. This record belongs to a study of shared T cell receptors in the human thymus. The source material was thymocytes. V gene TRBV11-3 combines with J gene TRBJ2-1; 14 bases are shared with TRBD2. This clonotype originated in a human donor. The DNA of the CDR3 is TGTGCCAGCAGCTTCGGGACTAGCGGGAGTTACAATGAGCAGTTCTTC. Translation gives CASSFGTSGSYNEQFF.